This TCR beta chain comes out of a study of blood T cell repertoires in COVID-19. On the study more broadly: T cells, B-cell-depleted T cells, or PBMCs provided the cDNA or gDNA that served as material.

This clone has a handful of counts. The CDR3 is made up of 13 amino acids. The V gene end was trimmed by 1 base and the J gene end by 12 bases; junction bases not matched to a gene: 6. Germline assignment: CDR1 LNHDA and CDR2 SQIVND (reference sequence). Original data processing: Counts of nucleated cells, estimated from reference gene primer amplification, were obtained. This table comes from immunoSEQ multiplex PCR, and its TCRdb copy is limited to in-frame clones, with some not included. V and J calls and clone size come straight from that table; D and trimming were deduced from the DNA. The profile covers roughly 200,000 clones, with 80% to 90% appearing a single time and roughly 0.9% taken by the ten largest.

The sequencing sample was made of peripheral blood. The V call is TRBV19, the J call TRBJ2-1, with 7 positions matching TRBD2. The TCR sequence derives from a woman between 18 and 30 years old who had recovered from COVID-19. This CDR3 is CASSIGEGRGQFF. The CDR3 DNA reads TGTGCCAGTAGTATAGGAGAGGGGAGGGGGCAGTTCTTC. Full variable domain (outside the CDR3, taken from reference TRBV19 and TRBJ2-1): DGGITQSPKYLFRKEGQNVTLSCEQNLNHDAMYWYRQDPGQGLRLIYYSQIVNDFQKGDIAEGYSVSREKKESFPLTVTSAQKNPTAFYLCASSIGEGRGQFFGPGTRLTVL.